This T cell receptor beta chain is from a study of blood T cell repertoires in COVID-19 (dated by TCRdb to 2019 to 2021). The study in broad terms: Samples from collaborators originated in the United States, Italy and Spain and spanned both the acute and convalescent phases of COVID-19. Where available, HLA class I and class II types were obtained from metadata supplied by the sample provider rather than from assay-based typing. Deeply sampled blood TCRbeta repertoires from subjects exposed to, actively infected with, or recovered from COVID-19 were included in the dataset. The samples were drawn from the first 160 participants of the ongoing ImmuneRACE study and from 1,254 subjects provided by 6 global collaborators. The sample metadata nearly always contained a de-identified subject ID, COVID-19 status, age in years and sex. The prospective study material was composed of cDNA or gDNA derived from T cells, B-cell-depleted T cells, or PBMCs. The repertoires were released in a freely available public database intended as a resource for research on the immune response to SARS-CoV-2. Here is what the overall study found, with its caveats: How much clinical and demographic metadata was included differed by source and by participant, and the metadata was provided uncurated.

The V end gives up 1 base and the J end 7 bases, leaving 11 bases in the junction not matched to a gene. The germline V gene (reference sequence) provides CDR1 GTSNPN and CDR2 SVGIG. Taken from cysteine to phenylalanine, the CDR3 has 16 residues. The only DNA kept is the CDR3, 48 bases in frame from the first base. In the case of this clone: Its target antigen remains unknown. Per-base quality was not reported, and no clone a single base away is much larger than it.

TCRbeta CDR3 regions were amplified from genomic DNA by means of the immunoSEQ Assay, a bias-controlled multiplex PCR. As for the original processing: The number of nucleated cells in each sample was estimated by amplification of reference gene primers within the assay. To quantify the absolute abundance of each unique TCRbeta CDR3 rearrangement, sequence reads were collapsed and filtered. Productive Simpson clonality was computed per sample as the square root of Simpson's diversity index over productive rearrangements. This immuneACCESS table, as held by TCRdb, lists in-frame sequences with V and J called but not all clones. Of the missing ones, under half trace to an unresolved V gene in checked studies; the others have no known cause. D and trimming come from the DNA, and the V and J calls and clone size come from that table. The sample table contains some 240,000 clones; only one count was recorded for approximately 80% of them. In total, the top ten clones hold 7.5% of the sample.

One collaborating source in Seattle enrolled patients during active infection and followed them longitudinally through the course of disease. The collaborating institutions used their own protocols to collect whole blood in K2EDTA tubes. For TCRbeta analysis, collaborators shipped samples as frozen whole blood, isolated PBMCs, or DNA extracted from either of those sample types. Input material: peripheral blood. The chain joins TRBV30 to TRBJ1-5, with 9 middle bases fitting TRBD1. This receptor was identified in a woman older than 75 with COVID-19, enrolled during active disease. The CDR3 has the sequence CAWSEGADRGNQPQHF. The bases are TGTGCCTGGAGTGAGGGAGCGGACAGGGGTAACCAGCCCCAGCATTTT.